Following are 21 T cell receptor beta chains from one sample sequenced in a study of T cells after yellow fever vaccination (dated by TCRdb to between 2017 and 2020). Library preparation was by 5' RACE. The sequencer was an Illumina NovaSeq 6000. The public reads were reprocessed in TCRdb via fastp at Q25 and MiXCR, keeping in-frame beta chains. Rows with a matching CDR3 protein are joined into one entry that keeps the most common DNA and genes. Counted in this sample were 300,000 to 400,000 distinct CDR3 sequences; about 10% of them appeared once. About 3.5% of the sample is in the top ten clones. The treatment or condition label, as the study defines it: live attenuated yellow fever vaccine strain. This specimen was CD4+ T cells sorted from PBMCs, taken 45 days after the yellow fever booster vaccination. The receptors shown here come from a young man who received the YFV17D yellow fever vaccine.

This rearrangement joins TRBV6-5 to TRBJ1-1, with 9 nucleotides matching TRBD1. V was clipped by 7 bases and J by 5 bases; unmatched bases: 8. Germline assignment: CDR1 MNHEY and CDR2 SVGAGI. There are 14 residues in the CDR3. CDR3 amino acids: CASITWGQGTEAFF. For the CDR3, the DNA is TGTGCCAGCATCACGTGGGGACAGGGAACTGAAGCTTTCTTT.

This clonotype was observed a handful of times. This chain joins TRBV6-5 and TRBJ2-7; the D call may be TRBD1 or TRBD2 (5 bases each). From germline, CDR1 is MNHEY and CDR2 SVGAGI. This CDR3 spans 14 amino acids. Trimming cost V 10 bases and J 5 bases, with 21 bases left between them. CDR3 amino acids: CANNDPDGTHEQYV. The CDR3 DNA reads TGTGCCAATAACGACCCGGACGGGACCCACGAGCAGTACGTC.

The chain has TRBV10-3 and TRBJ2-3; a weak D match, TRBD1 (6 bases). In germline, CDR1 is ENHRY, CDR2 SYGVKD. The CDR3 sequence is 14 residues long. V was pared by 6 bases and J by 1 base, with 11 bases between. CDR3 DNA: TGTGCCATCAGCCACAGGGAGCGCACAGATACGCAGTATTTT. It is translated as CAISHRERTDTQYF.

This sequence joins TRBV7-8 and TRBJ1-5; TRBD1 aligns across 9 bases. The CDR3 has 19 amino acids. Germline CDR1 and CDR2: SGHVS and FQNEAQ. The junction had 11 bases not matched to a gene; V was cut back by 1 base and J by 1 base. CDR3 protein: CASSLGLRDRARSNQPQHF. The CDR3 nucleotides read TGTGCCAGCAGCTTAGGGCTCCGGGACAGGGCGAGGAGCAATCAGCCCCAGCATTTT.

The rearrangement uses TRBV5-5 and TRBJ1-3; D not certain. This CDR3 region has 15 residues. V was pared by 0 bases and J by 4 bases, with 11 bases between. CDR1 is SGHKS, CDR2 YYEKEE, per germline (reference sequence). The CDR3, as DNA: TGTGCCAGCAGCTTGGACGGGGATCGAGGAAACACCATATATTTT. Its translation is CASSLDGDRGNTIYF.

CDR3 DNA sequence: TGTGCACCACCCGCTAAAAAACATAGCTCTGGAAACACCATATATTTT. This gives the protein CAPPAKKHSSGNTIYF. This chain joins TRBV12-5 and TRBJ1-3, with D unresolved. The CDR3 runs 16 residues. Per germline, CDR1 LGHNT and CDR2 FRNRAP.

This clonotype was seen more than once but under ten times. V gene TRBV27 combines with J gene TRBJ2-5, with D tentatively TRBD1 (6 bases). Germline CDR1 MNHEY, CDR2 SMNVEV (reference sequence). CDR3 length equals 15 residues. V was shortened by 5 bases and J by 1 base, with 14 bases between the two germline ends. The CDR3 nucleotides are TGTGCCAGCAGTCCGACCGTGGACAGCCAAGAGACCCAGTACTTC. This translates into CASSPTVDSQETQYF.

This clonotype was detected a few times. CDR3 coding DNA: TGTGCCAGCAGCTTGGGACATTACAATCAGCCCCAGCATTTT. It translates to CASSLGHYNQPQHF. This sequence joins TRBV5-5 and TRBJ1-5; no clear D gene. The germline V and J ends were trimmed by 0 bases and 3 bases, with 7 bases remaining between them. Germline CDR1 reads SGHKS; CDR2 reads YYEKEE (reference sequence). The CDR3 length is 14 residues.

The chain links TRBV19 to TRBJ2-1, with 7 bases matching TRBD2. CDR1 is LNHDA and CDR2 is SQIVND in the germline V gene (reference sequence). The CDR3 consists of 16 residues. J lost 7 bases, V lost 3 bases, and 12 bases had no gene match. The CDR3 nucleotides read TGTGCCAGTAGTATCCCTAGCGGCGGACTCCCTAATGAGCAGTTCTTC. This sequence encodes CASSIPSGGLPNEQFF.

The table lists this clonotype with a few counts. The chain employs TRBV7-2 and TRBJ1-2; no clear D. Germline loops: CDR1 SGHTA, CDR2 FQGNSA. V lost 0 bases to trimming and J lost 8 bases, with 7 bases between them. This CDR3 is built from 12 residues. CDR3 region: CASSLAVEGYTF. The CDR3 nucleotides are TGTGCCAGCAGCTTAGCTGTCGAAGGCTACACCTTC.

The V and J genes are TRBV18 and TRBJ1-1; D gene unclear. Trimming removed 3 bases at V and 4 bases at J, with 15 bases between. Germline V gene data show CDR1 as KGHSH and CDR2 as LQKENI. CDR3 length: 15 residues. CDR3 DNA sequence: TGTGCCAGCTCACCGGGGTCCGGCGACGGCACTGAAGCTTTCTTT. Translated, it gives CASSPGSGDGTEAFF.

This clonotype was detected only a few times. The CDR3 loop is CASSLEGQGGTGELFF. The CDR3 DNA is TGCGCCAGCAGCTTGGAGGGACAGGGCGGCACCGGGGAGCTGTTTTTT. This chain joins TRBV5-1 and TRBJ2-2; 9 positions agree with TRBD1. J lost 4 bases, V lost 0 bases, and 4 bases had no gene match. Germline assignment: CDR1 SGHRS and CDR2 YFSETQ. The length of the CDR3 is 16 residues.

In its sample, this clonotype was seen many times. The rearrangement uses TRBV12-3 or TRBV12-4 and TRBJ2-3, with 10 nucleotides matching TRBD2. The CDR3 spans 14 residues. J lost 8 bases, V lost 6 bases, and 8 bases had no gene match. CDR3: CASRFSGGYGTQYF. The CDR3 coding sequence is TGTGCCAGCAGATTTAGCGGGGGGTACGGTACGCAGTATTTT.

The V call is TRBV7-2, the J call TRBJ2-2; D unclear. Between the trimmed V and J ends, which lost 3 bases and 6 bases, there was a span of 5 bases. The CDR3 loop spans 12 amino acids. Per germline, CDR1 SGHTA and CDR2 FQGNSA. In nucleotides, the CDR3 is TGTGCCAGCAGCTTTCGAGCCGGGGAGCTGTTTTTT. This encodes CASSFRAGELFF.

The CDR3 DNA reads TGTGCCAGCAGCACGCCTAGCGACCTCAAGGAGACCCAGTACTTC. The encoded protein is CASSTPSDLKETQYF. V is TRBV6-5 and J is TRBJ2-5; the D gene is possibly TRBD2 (6 bases). CDR3 size: 15 residues. Trimming left V 6 bases short and J 5 bases short, with 19 bases between. The germline CDR1 and CDR2 sequences are MNHEY and SVGAGI.

This clonotype turned up a few times. This chain links TRBV4-1 with TRBJ2-3, with 12 nucleotides matching TRBD2. V was clipped by 4 bases and J by 0 bases; unmatched bases: 5. The CDR3 is made up of 17 amino acids. Germline lookup yields CDR1 MGHRA and CDR2 YSYEKL. DNA for the CDR3: TGCGCCAGCAGCCGGCGACTAGCGGGGGCTAGCACAGATACGCAGTATTTT. It translates to CASSRRLAGASTDTQYF.

In its sample, this clonotype was seen a few times. The chain recombines TRBV5-1 with TRBJ2-6; D call uncertain. Trimming removed 6 bases at V and 4 bases at J, with 11 bases between. Germline values: CDR1 SGHRS, CDR2 YFSETQ. This CDR3 comprises 14 residues. DNA of the CDR3: TGCGCCAGCAAAATCTCCTCAGGGGCCAACGTCCTGACTTTC. Protein sequence: CASKISSGANVLTF.

The rearrangement joins TRBV20-1 to TRBJ1-1; possibly TRBD1 for D (5 bases). The germline V gene encodes CDR1 DFQATT and CDR2 SNEGSKA (reference sequence). The CDR3 runs to 17 residues. V was shortened by 0 bases and J by 6 bases, with 23 bases between the two germline ends. CDR3 sequence reads: CSARDDGGTTVKAEAFF. The CDR3 coding sequence is TGCAGTGCTAGAGATGATGGAGGGACTACTGTAAAGGCTGAAGCTTTCTTT.

This chain connects TRBV28 to TRBJ1-1; a possible D gene is TRBD1 (6 bases). The V gene lost 4 bases and the J gene lost 8 bases, with 20 bases spanning the gap. Germline CDR1 and CDR2: MDHEN and SYDVKM. This CDR3 comprises 15 residues. CDR3 DNA sequence: TGTGCCAGCAGTTCCCACCCTCGTCAGGGGACAGAAGCTTTCTTT. Translating it yields CASSSHPRQGTEAFF. Full variable domain (outside the CDR3, taken from reference TRBV28 and TRBJ1-1): DVKVTQSSRYLVKRTGEKVFLECVQDMDHENMFWYRQDPGLGLRLIYFSYDVKMKEKGDIPEGYSVSREKKERFSLILESASTNQTSMYLCASSSHPRQGTEAFFGQGTRLTVV.

The rearrangement links TRBV5-1 to TRBJ1-1; D is undetermined. The V gene's germline CDR1 is SGHRS and CDR2 YFSETQ. The CDR3 is 13 residues long. Trimming left V 5 bases short and J 1 base short, with 9 bases between. The CDR3 nucleotides are TGCGCCAGCAGTTTCGCTCAGAACACTGAAGCTTTCTTT. It specifies CASSFAQNTEAFF.

This clonotype was observed a handful of times. This chain connects TRBV5-4 to TRBJ2-7, with D perhaps assigned TRBD1 or TRBD2 (6 bases each). This CDR3 contains 15 residues. Per the germline V gene, CDR1 is SGHNT and CDR2 is YYREEE (reference sequence). Between the trimmed V and J ends, which lost 1 base and 1 base, there was a span of 12 bases. The CDR3 is CASSLLGGQSYEQYV. CDR3 DNA: TGTGCCAGCAGCTTGTTGGGGGGCCAATCCTACGAGCAGTACGTC.